This TCR beta chain was identified in a study of blood T cell repertoires in COVID-19. In the study overall: The samples span acute and convalescent COVID-19 from the United States, Italy and Spain.

Enrollees, roughly 18 to 89 years old, lived in about two dozen US areas. Symptom resolution, clearance, or two negative PCRs marked the recovered donors of Cohort 3. Per the authors' pipeline: Counts of nucleated cells, estimated from reference gene primer amplification, were obtained. Some clones are missing from TCRdb's copy, which holds only in-frame ones; the method was immunoSEQ multiplex PCR. V and J calls and clone size follow that table, whereas D and trimming were derived from the DNA. The sample records 330,000 or so clones, about 92% being singletons. In germline, CDR1 is MDHEN, CDR2 SYDVKM. The CDR3 has 12 amino acids. V lost 8 bases and J lost 6, with 11 bases in between.

Sequenced material: PBMCs or T cells enriched from blood (not recorded which). The sequence derives from a woman in her 30s who had recovered from COVID-19. This chain connects TRBV28 to TRBJ1-5, with a possible D match to TRBD1 (5 bases). The CDR3: CASATGGQPQHF. CDR3 nucleotides: TGTGCCAGCGCAACCGGGGGTCAGCCCCAGCATTTT.